This T cell receptor (beta chain) is drawn from a study of blood T cell repertoires in COVID-19. The protocol was immunoSEQ multiplex PCR, while the TCRdb copy is restricted to in-frame clones and leaves out a portion. The top ten hold approximately 3.6% of the sample, which has some 240,000 clones, 80% to 85% seen once. CDR1 and CDR2 from the germline V gene are KGHSH and LQKENI. Losses at the gene ends were 8 bases for V and 6 bases for J; bases not matched to a gene: 6. CDR3 length: 14 residues. The genes are TRBV18 and TRBJ1-4; 10 bases align to TRBD1. Sequencing used PBMCs or T cells enriched from blood (not recorded which). This clonotype was sampled from a man in his fifties who had recovered from COVID-19. The CDR3 loop is CASTRQGADEKLFF. The CDR3 nucleotides read TGTGCCAGCACCCGACAGGGGGCTGATGAAAAACTGTTTTTT. The full variable domain, completed using reference TRBV18 and TRBJ1-4, is NAGVMQNPRHLVRRRGQEARLRCSPMKGHSHVYWYRQLPEEGLKFMVYLQKENIIDESGMPKERFSAEFPKEGPSILRIQQVVRGDSAAYFCASTRQGADEKLFFGSGTQLSVL.